The clone carrying this T cell receptor (beta chain) was counted a single time. This record belongs to a study of blood T cell repertoires in COVID-19. Background on the study: COVID-19 samples from acute and convalescent phases originated in the United States, Italy and Spain. PBMCs, B-cell-depleted T cells, or T cells were the source of the cDNA or gDNA that made up the material.

All enrollees were roughly 18 to 100 years old and from 25 or so US areas. The CDR3 is 15 residues long. CDR1 is SGHVS and CDR2 is FQNEAQ in the germline V gene. Unmatched junction bases numbered 5, after V lost 2 bases and J lost 5 bases. Per the study methods: Counts of nucleated cells, estimated from reference gene primer amplification, were obtained. The assay was immunoSEQ multiplex PCR, and TCRdb's table has in-frame clones only and misses some. From that table come the V and J calls and clone size; the DNA was used to work out D and trimming. This sample carries a few hundred thousand clones, 65% to 85% of them seen once, and the ten largest clones take about 7.2%.

This clonotype was obtained from a woman aged 35 to 49 with acute COVID-19. The gene calls are TRBV7-8 and TRBJ2-1, with 8 bases that match TRBD2. The sample was PBMCs or T cells enriched from blood (not recorded which). CDR3 sequence (DNA): TGTGCCAGCAGCTTATCCACTAGCGGAAACAATGAGCAGTTCTTC. Translated: CASSLSTSGNNEQFF.